This T cell receptor beta chain was found in a study of blood T cell repertoires in COVID-19. With 0 bases removed from V and 4 bases from J, the gap between germline ends came to 7 bases. This CDR3 contains 14 residues. CDR1 SGHTA and CDR2 FQGTGA come from the germline V gene. Libraries were prepared by immunoSEQ multiplex PCR; TCRdb keeps only in-frame clonotypes and omits some of them. The table shows about 59,000 clones, with approximately 90% occurring only once. The chain combines TRBV7-3 with TRBJ2-1, with D maybe TRBD2 (6 bases). This sequence was found in a man aged 80 or over with acute or convalescent COVID-19. The source material was peripheral blood. The CDR3 nucleotides are TGTGCCAGCAGCTTAACGGGGGGTTACAATGAGCAGTTCTTC. It is translated as CASSLTGGYNEQFF.